Included here is one T cell receptor beta chain sequence, with context. This clone appeared once. No cognate antigen has been identified for it. Base qualities are not provided; no much larger clone lies one nucleotide away. The data originate from a study of control samples from healthy donors and cancer patients (dated by TCRdb to about 2020). The CDR3 sequence holds 17 residues, the cysteine and phenylalanine included. The entry retains the CDR3 DNA only, 51 bases that are in frame from base 1. The germline V gene (reference sequence) provides CDR1 SGHNT and CDR2 YYREEE. Cut back by 0 bases and 4 bases, the V and J ends lie 17 bases apart. The library was obtained by the immunoSEQ multiplex PCR assay. TCRdb obtained this table from immuneACCESS and retained in-frame rearrangements with V and J assigned. These tables miss some clones; where compared with another copy, unresolved V genes account for less than half of the shortfall, and the remainder is unexplained. The sample profile shows more than 65,000 clones; approximately 83% of them were found once. 15% to 17% of the sample rests with the top ten.

The receptor was derived from a man between 60 and 75 years old in good health. Rearrangement joined TRBV5-4 to TRBJ1-3, and TRBD1 may be the D gene, going by 6 matching bases. The material sequenced was blood. The DNA reads TGTGCCAGCAGCTTGGAAGTAGGGGGAGGGCAAGGAAACACCATATATTTT. Its protein reads: CASSLEVGGGQGNTIYF.